These 22 T cell receptor beta chains originate from one sample sequenced in a study of blood T cells in healthy people across ages. Primed by a sample-barcoded 5' primer and a J-beta primer mix, a second PCR proceeded for 7 to 11 cycles. TCRdb ran MiXCR on the 5' RACE reads and lists one entry per CDR3 protein. In the table there are around 780,000 distinct CDR3 sequences, roughly 56% of which are singletons. The specimen sequenced was blood. The receptors come from a man aged 40-49 years in good health.

There are a few counts of this clonotype. V usage is TRBV28 and J usage is TRBJ2-5; 7 positions agree with TRBD1. The germline V gene encodes CDR1 MDHEN and CDR2 SYDVKM. The V gene end was trimmed by 3 bases and the J gene end by 4 bases; junction bases not matched to a gene: 5. The length of the CDR3 is 14 residues. The CDR3 nucleotides read TGTGCCAGCAGTTTGTCAGGGGGTGTAGAGACCCAGTACTTC. It is translated as CASSLSGGVETQYF.

This clonotype was counted only a few times. This chain links TRBV29-1 with TRBJ2-4; 7 positions match TRBD1. The CDR3 extends over 15 amino acids. The junction had 5 bases not matched to a gene; V was cut back by 0 bases and J by 3 bases. Germline-derived CDR1 and CDR2 are SQVTM and ANQGSEA. CDR3 region: CSVEDPTGVKNIQYF. The CDR3 DNA sequence: TGCAGCGTTGAAGATCCCACAGGGGTCAAAAACATTCAGTACTTC.

This clonotype was seen a few times. The chain links TRBV4-2 to TRBJ1-2; no clear D. The germline V gene encodes CDR1 LGHNA and CDR2 YNFKEQ. The CDR3 length is 12 residues. V was shortened by 3 bases and J by 4 bases, with 6 bases between the two germline ends. CDR3 loop: CASSQVPYGYTF. In DNA, the CDR3 is TGTGCCAGCAGCCAGGTGCCCTATGGCTACACCTTC.

CDR3: CASSQQGGGQPQHF. The DNA of the CDR3 is TGCGCCAGCAGCCAACAGGGAGGAGGACAGCCCCAGCATTTT. V and J are TRBV5-1 and TRBJ1-5, with a tentative D call TRBD1 (6 bases). The V gene's germline CDR1 is SGHRS and CDR2 YFSETQ. V was cut by 4 bases and J by 7 bases, with 15 bases left in between. This CDR3 is 14 amino acids long.

The CDR3 nucleotides are TGTGCCAGCAGCCAAGGTACCATTCGGGGGATCACTAGCACAGATACGCAGTATTTT. Translation: CASSQGTIRGITSTDTQYF. The chain has TRBV14 and TRBJ2-3; possibly TRBD2 for D (6 bases). Germline values: CDR1 SGHDN, CDR2 FVKESK. V lost 1 base to trimming and J lost 0 bases, with 20 bases between them. The CDR3 length is 19 residues.

V gene TRBV30 combines with J gene TRBJ1-6; maybe TRBD1 (6 bases). Trimming took off 3 bases at V and 15 bases at J, with 15 bases between the two ends. The CDR3 extends over 12 amino acids. CDR1 and CDR2 (germline): GTSNPN, SVGIG (reference sequence). DNA of the CDR3: TGTGCCTGGAGCGAACCTACAGGGCGCCTCCACTTT. Protein sequence: CAWSEPTGRLHF.

This chain links TRBV24-1 with TRBJ1-4; D ambiguous. The CDR3 is 16 amino acids. Germline lookup yields CDR1 KGHDR and CDR2 SFDVKD. V lost 4 bases to trimming and J lost 8 bases, with 19 bases between them. The CDR3: CATSDGREGDTEKLFF. The CDR3 DNA sequence: TGTGCCACCAGTGACGGCCGGGAGGGAGACACCGAAAAACTGTTTTTT.

The V call is TRBV20-1, the J call TRBJ2-3; TRBD1 or TRBD2 may be the D gene (6 bases each). Germline CDR1 reads DFQATT; CDR2 reads SNEGSKA (reference sequence). The CDR3 runs to 12 residues. V was pared by 8 bases and J by 1 base, with 10 bases between. CDR3 nucleotides: TGCAGTTTTAGGGGGGGCACAGATACGCAGTATTTT. Translation gives CSFRGGTDTQYF.

The chain employs TRBV20-1 and TRBJ1-2, with TRBD1 matching over 7 bases. Germline V lookup: CDR1 DFQATT, CDR2 SNEGSKA (reference sequence). CDR3 length equals 16 residues. Trimming took 5 bases from V and 0 from J; bases not matched to a gene: 12. CDR3 residues: CSAPLGDRAPNYGYTF. The CDR3, as DNA: TGCAGTGCTCCCCTCGGTGACAGGGCTCCTAACTATGGCTACACCTTC.

The rearrangement links TRBV6-5 to TRBJ2-1; TRBD2 aligns across 7 bases. Looked up from germline, CDR1 is MNHEY and CDR2 is SVGAGI. Trimming took 1 base from V and 5 from J; bases not matched to a gene: 8. The CDR3 runs to 16 residues. For the CDR3, the DNA is TGTGCCAGCAGTTACTTCTCGGGAGGACCGAACAATGAGCAGTTCTTC. Its protein product is CASSYFSGGPNNEQFF.

The V call is TRBV12-3 or TRBV12-4, the J call TRBJ1-1, with TRBD1 as a possible D gene (6 bases). This CDR3 contains 13 residues. Trimming removed 3 bases from V and 4 bases from J, with 9 bases in between. This chain's CDR3 is CASSFGGGTEAFF. The CDR3 region has the DNA TGTGCCAGCAGTTTCGGAGGGGGCACTGAAGCTTTCTTT.

The chain carries TRBV5-1 and TRBJ2-5; D tentatively fits TRBD1 or TRBD2 (5 bases each). Trimming stripped 4 bases from V and 2 bases from J, with 15 bases between. The CDR3 spans 15 residues. CDR1 and CDR2 (germline): SGHRS, YFSETQ. CDR3 protein: CASSPAEGLQETQYF. CDR3 in DNA: TGCGCCAGCAGCCCCGCCGAGGGGCTACAAGAGACCCAGTACTTC.

This clonotype was seen a handful of times. The CDR3 DNA follows: TGTGCCAGCAGTCCGGCCTACGGGGATACGCAGTATTTT. This codes for CASSPAYGDTQYF. The genes are TRBV2 and TRBJ2-3; D not certain. CDR1 SNHLY and CDR2 FYNNEI come from the germline V gene. The CDR3 sequence is 13 residues long. V lost 5 bases to trimming and J lost 6 bases, with 12 bases between them.

V gene TRBV5-1 combines with J gene TRBJ1-1, with D hard to call. The CDR3 is 16 residues long. Trimming shortened V by 5 bases and J by 0 bases, and 17 bases separated the two germline ends. Germline CDR1 SGHRS, CDR2 YFSETQ. The DNA for the CDR3 is TGCGCCAGCAGAGTCGTGGGCAGTAGGATGAACACTGAAGCTTTCTTT. It codes for CASRVVGSRMNTEAFF. Supplemented by reference TRBV5-1 and TRBJ1-1, the full variable domain reads KAGVTQTPRYLIKTRGQQVTLSCSPISGHRSVSWYQQTPGQGLQFLFEYFSETQRNKGNFPGRFSGRQFSNSRSEMNVSTLELGDSALYLCASRVVGSRMNTEAFFGQGTRLTVV.

This chain joins TRBV20-1 and TRBJ2-7; 8 bases are a match to TRBD2. The V segment lost 5 bases and the J segment 6 bases; nucleotides outside the gene matches: 15. Germline CDR1 DFQATT, CDR2 SNEGSKA (reference sequence). The CDR3 has 15 residues. The CDR3 is CSAGEGLARGGEQYF. CDR3 DNA: TGCAGTGCTGGTGAAGGACTAGCTAGGGGGGGCGAGCAGTACTTC.

Concerning this clonotype: No DNA is shown, since the ends of the CDR3 on it are uncertain; the CDR3 is the one TCRdb lists. The chain is built from TRBV27 and TRBJ1-6. From germline, CDR1 is MNHEY and CDR2 SMNVEV (reference sequence). The CDR3 extends over 23 residues, inclusive of both ends. The CDR3 spells CASSQRTSREQFFGPANNSPLHF.

V is TRBV6-1 and J is TRBJ1-5; D call uncertain. The germline V gene encodes CDR1 MNHNS and CDR2 SASEGT. The CDR3 is 14 residues long. V was clipped by 5 bases and J by 4 bases, with 12 bases between them. The CDR3 DNA follows: TGTGCCAGCAGTCCTCAACCGGAAAATCAGCCCCAGCATTTT. It translates to CASSPQPENQPQHF.

The chain joins TRBV28 to TRBJ2-5; maybe TRBD1 (7 bases). The germline V gene encodes CDR1 MDHEN and CDR2 SYDVKM. The CDR3 totals 15 residues. V shed 6 bases and J shed 1 base, with 15 bases lying between them. The CDR3 bases are TGTGCCAGCAGCTGGCCAGGGGGGATCCAAGAGACCCAGTACTTC. Encoded protein: CASSWPGGIQETQYF.

V is TRBV29-1 and J is TRBJ1-2; D remains ambiguous. The length of the CDR3 is 12 residues. CDR1 is SQVTM, CDR2 ANQGSEA, per germline. V dropped 1 base and J dropped 4 bases, with 7 bases sitting between them. The CDR3 protein is CSVEGLGYGYTF. Written as DNA, the CDR3 is TGCAGCGTTGAAGGACTGGGCTATGGCTACACCTTC.

V gene TRBV27 combines with J gene TRBJ2-7; 12 nucleotides align to TRBD1. With V trimmed by 4 bases and J by 5 bases, 6 bases remained unmatched. There are 15 residues in the CDR3. Germline V gene lookup returns CDR1 MNHEY and CDR2 SMNVEV (reference sequence). The chain's CDR3 is CASSSRGTGGHEQYF. Here the CDR3 DNA reads TGTGCCAGCAGTTCCCGGGGGACAGGGGGCCACGAGCAGTACTTC.

The chain recombines TRBV7-9 with TRBJ1-2; D might be TRBD1 (6 bases). Per germline, CDR1 SEHNR and CDR2 FQNEAQ (reference sequence). The CDR3 is 15 amino acids. Trimming stripped 4 bases from V and 2 bases from J, with 14 bases between. The chain's CDR3 is CASSSPQQGNYGYTF. CDR3 bases: TGTGCCAGCAGCTCGCCGCAGCAGGGGAACTATGGCTACACCTTC.

This clonotype came up a few times. The chain carries TRBV18 and TRBJ1-2, with 11 bases that match TRBD1. The germline V gene has CDR1 KGHSH and CDR2 LQKENI. The V segment lost 4 bases and the J segment 3 bases; nucleotides outside the gene matches: 10. There are 17 residues in the CDR3. This chain's CDR3 is CASSRYSGQGEHYGYTF. As DNA, the CDR3 is TGTGCCAGCTCACGTTATTCGGGACAGGGGGAACACTATGGCTACACCTTC.